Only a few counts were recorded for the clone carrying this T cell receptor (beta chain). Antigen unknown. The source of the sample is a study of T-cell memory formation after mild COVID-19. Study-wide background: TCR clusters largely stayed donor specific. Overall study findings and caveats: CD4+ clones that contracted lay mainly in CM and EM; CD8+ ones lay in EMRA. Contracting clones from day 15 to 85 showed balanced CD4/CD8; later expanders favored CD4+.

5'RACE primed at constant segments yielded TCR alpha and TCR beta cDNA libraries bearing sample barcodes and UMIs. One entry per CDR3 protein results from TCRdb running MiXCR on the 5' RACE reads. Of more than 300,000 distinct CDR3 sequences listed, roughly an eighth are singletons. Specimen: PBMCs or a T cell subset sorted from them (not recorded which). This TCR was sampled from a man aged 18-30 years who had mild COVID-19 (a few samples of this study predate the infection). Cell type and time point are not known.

CDR3: CASSSEISNGYTF. CDR3 DNA: TGCGCCAGCAGCTCAGAAATCTCAAATGGCTACACCTTC. The chain carries TRBV5-1 and TRBJ1-2; the D is unclear. With 3 bases removed from V and 6 bases from J, the gap between germline ends came to 12 bases. The V gene's germline CDR1 is SGHRS and CDR2 YFSETQ. The CDR3 spans 13 residues. Complete variable domain (other parts from reference TRBV5-1 and TRBJ1-2): KAGVTQTPRYLIKTRGQQVTLSCSPISGHRSVSWYQQTPGQGLQFLFEYFSETQRNKGNFPGRFSGRQFSNSRSEMNVSTLELGDSALYLCASSSEISNGYTFGSGTRLTVV.